This is a list of T cell receptor beta chains from one sample in a study of cytomegalovirus exposure and HLA in healthy donors. The method was immunoSEQ multiplex PCR; TCRdb's version includes in-frame clones alone and lacks a portion of them. The sample has some 150,000 clones, about 70% seen once; the top ten hold roughly 2%. Input material: PBMCs. These TCRs come from a woman in her thirties or forties in good health and CMV-seronegative. Each CDR3 is given with its conserved first and last residue. Each record gives: V gene, clone size, D gene, J gene, CDR3 protein, CDR3 DNA. The D gene is left open where the match is weak. Expanded clones are given a class, and other clones once, few, many or no size at all.

TRBV5-1	few	NA	TRBJ2-7	CASSLWQGSEQYF	TGCGCCAGCAGCTTGTGGCAGGGTTCCGAGCAGTACTTC
TRBV6-5	NA	NA	TRBJ1-1	CASSYSRQDVAFF	TGTGCCAGCAGTTACTCGAGACAGGACGTAGCTTTCTTT
TRBV6-5	NA	NA	TRBJ2-7	CASSYSIGTYEQYF	TGTGCCAGCAGTTACTCGATCGGGACTTACGAGCAGTACTTC
TRBV25-1	NA	NA	TRBJ1-2	CASSESLGRSPGYGYTF	TGTGCCAGCAGTGAATCCCTGGGGCGATCCCCAGGCTATGGCTACACCTTC
TRBV19	NA	TRBD1	TRBJ1-6	CASSSQGGQLNSPLHF	TGTGCCAGTAGTTCGCAGGGGGGACAACTCAATTCACCCCTCCACTTT
TRBV30	NA	TRBD1	TRBJ2-6	CAWEGQGVSGANVLTF	TGTGCCTGGGAGGGACAGGGGGTCTCTGGGGCCAACGTCCTGACTTTC
TRBV5-1	NA	TRBD2	TRBJ2-5	CASSFPGLAGQETQYF	TGCGCCAGCAGCTTTCCGGGACTAGCGGGTCAAGAGACCCAGTACTTC
TRBV18	NA	TRBD2	TRBJ2-1	CASSLRTSGDYNEQFF	TGTGCCAGCTCACTCAGGACTAGCGGAGACTACAATGAGCAGTTCTTC
TRBV6-5	NA	NA	TRBJ2-1	CASRYRSEQFF	TGTGCCAGCAGATATAGGAGTGAGCAGTTCTTC
TRBV6-4	NA	TRBD1	TRBJ1-2	CASSQSTGTEGYTF	TGTGCCAGCAGTCAGTCTACAGGGACAGAAGGCTACACCTTC
TRBV9	NA	TRBD1	TRBJ2-2	CASSVGRGLDGELFF	TGTGCCAGCAGCGTAGGCAGGGGGCTAGACGGGGAGCTGTTTTTT
TRBV19	NA	TRBD2	TRBJ2-7	CASSIKRDLSYEQYF	TGTGCCAGTAGTATTAAGCGGGACCTCTCCTACGAGCAGTACTTC
TRBV2	NA	TRBD1	TRBJ1-6	CASSDDRAYNSPLHF	TGTGCCAGCAGTGACGACAGGGCCTATAATTCACCCCTCCACTTT
TRBV5-8	NA	NA	TRBJ1-4	CASRTGSYLGANEKLFF	TGTGCCAGCCGGACCGGGAGTTATTTAGGGGCTAATGAAAAACTGTTTTTT
TRBV11-3	once	NA	TRBJ2-5	CASSPGDQETQYF	TGTGCCAGTTCCCCAGGGGATCAAGAGACCCAGTACTTC